Listed here are 32 T cell receptor beta chains from one sample, sequenced in a study of blood T cells in healthy people across ages. Sample-barcoded 5' priming and a J-beta primer mix drove a second PCR of roughly 6 to 12 cycles. Using its own MiXCR run on the 5' RACE reads, TCRdb lists one record per CDR3 protein. The sample consists of 1.5 million to 2 million distinct CDR3 sequences, 30% to 40% of them appearing once. The specimen sequenced was blood. The source is a woman between 25 and 40 years old in good health.

The chain uses TRBV3-1 and TRBJ2-3; 10 nucleotides align to TRBD2. From germline, CDR1 is LGHDT and CDR2 YNNKEL (reference sequence). The CDR3 sequence is 16 residues long. Trimming cost V 3 bases and J 4 bases; bases outside gene matches: 7. CDR3: CASSQASGGGSDTQYF. CDR3 nucleotide sequence: TGTGCCAGCAGCCAGGCCAGCGGGGGGGGCTCAGATACGCAGTATTTT.

The chain combines TRBV25-1 with TRBJ2-7, with unresolved D. CDR1 and CDR2 (germline): MGHDK, SYGVNS. Deletions cut 11 bases from V and 6 bases from J, with 20 bases between. There are 13 residues in the CDR3. The CDR3 sequence is CAPPVPLMGEQYF. CDR3 DNA: TGTGCCCCCCCGGTCCCCCTTATGGGCGAGCAGTACTTC.

The V call is TRBV5-8, the J call TRBJ2-3; the D is unclear. The V end lost 0 bases, the J end lost 4 bases, and 12 bases lay between the germline ends. Per germline, CDR1 SGHTS and CDR2 YDEGEE. The CDR3 is 15 amino acids. DNA for the CDR3: TGTGCCAGCAGCTTGGAGGGAAAGGTCGCAGATACGCAGTATTTT. It is translated as CASSLEGKVADTQYF.

Points on this clonotype: A much larger clone lies a single base off, so this may be a read error. The V call is TRBV28, the J call TRBJ2-1; 7 bases fit TRBD1. J lost 0 bases, V lost 7 bases, and 6 bases had no gene match. The CDR3 runs 15 residues. CDR1 and CDR2 (germline): MDHEN, SYDVKM. CDR3 DNA: TGTGCCAGCACCTTGACAGGGACCTCCTACAATGAGCAGTTCTTC. Its protein is CASTLTGTSYNEQFF.

This clonotype appeared a few times. The V call is TRBV11-1, the J call TRBJ2-1, with D possibly TRBD2 on 5 matching bases. The CDR3 covers 15 residues. With 4 bases removed from V and 0 bases from J, the gap between germline ends came to 10 bases. CDR1 is SGHAT and CDR2 is FQDESV in the germline V gene (reference sequence). The CDR3, as DNA: TGTGCCAGCAGCTCTAGACTAAACTCCTACAATGAGCAGTTCTTC. As protein: CASSSRLNSYNEQFF.

This clonotype occurred a few times. J is TRBJ1-5 and V is TRBV20-1; 7 nucleotides line up with TRBD1. The CDR3 totals 14 residues. The germline V gene has CDR1 DFQATT and CDR2 SNEGSKA (reference sequence). Trimming cost V 1 base and J 4 bases; bases outside gene matches: 4. CDR3 region: CSARVGTENQPQHF. The CDR3 region has the DNA TGCAGTGCTAGAGTGGGGACAGAGAATCAGCCCCAGCATTTT.

The chain joins TRBV20-1 to TRBJ2-7, with 11 bases aligning to TRBD2. CDR3 size: 16 residues. V gave up 1 base and J gave up 0 bases; unmatched junction bases: 5. CDR1 is DFQATT, CDR2 SNEGSKA, per germline (reference sequence). The CDR3 sequence: CSARGLAGIISYEQYF. CDR3 bases: TGCAGTGCTAGAGGACTAGCGGGGATCATCTCCTACGAGCAGTACTTC.

This clonotype appeared a few times. This chain connects TRBV5-1 to TRBJ2-5, with 13 positions matching TRBD2. The germline V gene encodes CDR1 SGHRS and CDR2 YFSETQ. The CDR3 is made up of 16 amino acids. With 0 bases clipped from V and 5 bases from J, the junction kept 4 bases outside the gene matches. In DNA, the CDR3 is TGCGCCAGCAGCTTGGGTGGACTAGCGGGAGTGGAGACCCAGTACTTC. It encodes CASSLGGLAGVETQYF.

The sample holds a few counts of this clonotype. The V and J genes are TRBV9 and TRBJ2-5; D may be TRBD1 (6 bases). With the DNA end fitting TRBJ2-7 better, the J assignment may be wrong. The CDR3 is made up of 13 amino acids. Germline CDR1 SGDLS, CDR2 YYNGEE. CDR3 nucleotides: TGTGCCAGCAGCGCCGAAGGGGGTGACGAGCAGTACTTC. This sequence encodes CASSAEGGDEQYF.

The rearrangement uses TRBV14 and TRBJ2-7; 7 bases fit TRBD2. CDR1 SGHDN and CDR2 FVKESK come from the germline V gene. V was pared by 1 base and J by 6 bases, with 6 bases of the junction left unmatched. This CDR3 is 14 amino acids long. CDR3 amino acids: CASSQVSGRGEQYF. CDR3 nucleotides: TGTGCCAGCAGCCAAGTCTCAGGGAGGGGCGAGCAGTACTTC.

The table lists this clonotype with a few counts. The genes are TRBV12-3 or TRBV12-4 and TRBJ2-1; D ambiguous. With 3 bases removed from V and 4 bases from J, the gap between germline ends came to 10 bases. The CDR3 runs to 14 residues. CDR3 protein: CASSFLLQYNEQFF. CDR3 coding DNA: TGTGCCAGCAGTTTTCTTTTGCAGTACAATGAGCAGTTCTTC.

In this sample, this clonotype turned up a few times. The rearrangement joins TRBV10-3 to TRBJ2-6; D remains ambiguous. The CDR3 runs to 15 residues. The germline V and J ends were trimmed by 0 bases and 2 bases, with 5 bases remaining between them. The germline CDR1 and CDR2 sequences are ENHRY and SYGVKD. CDR3 nucleotides: TGTGCCATCAGTGAGTCGGTACCTGGGGCCAACGTCCTGACTTTC. Its translation is CAISESVPGANVLTF.

Comment on this clonotype: A read error may explain this, as a much larger clone is one base away. V and J are TRBV7-2 and TRBJ1-5; D unresolved. V was trimmed by 5 bases and J by 3 bases, leaving 8 bases between them. The CDR3 sequence is 13 residues long. Germline values: CDR1 SGHTA, CDR2 FQGNSA. The CDR3 bases are TGTACCAGCAGCCAGGAGGCCAATCAGCCCCAGCATTTT. It is translated as CTSSQEANQPQHF.

In this sample, this clonotype turned up a few times. The chain couples TRBV20-1 to TRBJ1-4; no clear D. This CDR3 contains 15 residues. Germline V gene lookup returns CDR1 DFQATT and CDR2 SNEGSKA (reference sequence). Between the trimmed V and J ends, which lost 0 bases and 4 bases, there was a span of 12 bases. CDR3 sequence: CSARELLGVNEKLFF. CDR3 in DNA: TGCAGTGCTAGAGAATTGCTGGGTGTTAATGAAAAACTGTTTTTT.

The chain combines TRBV7-8 with TRBJ2-2, with TRBD2 matching 11 bases. With V trimmed by 2 bases and J by 3 bases, 5 bases remained unmatched. This CDR3 is built from 17 residues. Germline V gene lookup returns CDR1 SGHVS and CDR2 FQNEAQ. CDR3 protein: CASSLHGLAGHTGELFF. The CDR3 DNA is TGTGCCAGCAGCTTACATGGACTAGCGGGCCACACCGGGGAGCTGTTTTTT.

This clonotype was seen a handful of times. This rearrangement joins TRBV5-1 to TRBJ2-3; 7 nucleotides match TRBD2. The CDR3 spans 16 residues. The junction had 5 bases not matched to a gene; V was cut back by 1 base and J by 0 bases. The germline V gene encodes CDR1 SGHRS and CDR2 YFSETQ. CDR3 nucleotide sequence: TGCGCCAGCAGCTTGTCGGGGGACTATAGCACAGATACGCAGTATTTT. Its protein is CASSLSGDYSTDTQYF.

The V call is TRBV2, the J call TRBJ1-1, with D tentatively TRBD1 (6 bases). In germline, CDR1 is SNHLY, CDR2 FYNNEI. The CDR3 sequence is 13 residues long. V dropped 11 bases and J dropped 1 base, with 14 bases sitting between them. CDR3 sequence: CACHREGNTEAFF. For the CDR3, the DNA is TGTGCCTGCCACAGGGAGGGGAACACTGAAGCTTTCTTT.

This chain joins TRBV7-9 and TRBJ1-1, with D unclear. CDR1 is SEHNR and CDR2 is FQNEAQ in the germline V gene (reference sequence). The CDR3 extends over 12 amino acids. The ends were cut back, 8 bases at V and 5 bases at J, with 12 bases in the middle. CDR3: CASRDPGTEAFF. Here the CDR3 DNA reads TGTGCCAGCCGCGACCCGGGGACTGAAGCTTTCTTT. The full variable domain, with the rest looked up from reference TRBV7-9 and TRBJ1-1, is DTGVSQNPRHKITKRGQNVTFRCDPISEHNRLYWYRQTLGQGPEFLTYFQNEAQLEKSRLLSDRFSAERPKGSFSTLEIQRTEQGDSAMYLCASRDPGTEAFFGQGTRLTVV.

This clonotype was counted a few times. The J gene is TRBJ1-5, the V gene TRBV7-9, with D uncertain. The CDR3 totals 13 residues. The V end was cut by 0 bases, the J end by 3 bases, with 3 bases between. Germline V gene sequence: CDR1 SEHNR, CDR2 FQNEAQ (reference sequence). CDR3: CASSLADNQPQHF. The CDR3 coding sequence is TGTGCCAGCAGCTTAGCGGACAATCAGCCCCAGCATTTT.

The chain couples TRBV25-1 to TRBJ1-2, with a weak D call TRBD1 (5 bases). The V end was cut by 3 bases, the J end by 8 bases, with 10 bases between. CDR3 length: 12 amino acids. Germline V gene sequence: CDR1 MGHDK, CDR2 SYGVNS. The CDR3 nucleotides are TGTGCCAGCAGTGATCCGGGGCGAGGCTACACCTTC. This translates into CASSDPGRGYTF.

The table lists this clonotype with a few counts. The chain carries TRBV28 and TRBJ1-2; TRBD1 is a possible D gene (6 bases). This CDR3 spans 13 amino acids. The germline V and J ends were trimmed by 3 bases and 7 bases, with 12 bases remaining between them. Germline CDR1 MDHEN, CDR2 SYDVKM. The CDR3 bases are TGTGCCAGCAGTTTTTCGGGGGGCGTTGGCTACACCTTC. The encoded protein is CASSFSGGVGYTF.

The genes are TRBV10-3 and TRBJ2-2, with 7 bases aligning to TRBD1. Germline CDR1 and CDR2: ENHRY and SYGVKD. V lost 6 bases to trimming and J lost 1 base; unmatched junction nucleotides: 5. This CDR3 has 15 residues. CDR3 region: CAIRKGQMNTGELFF. The CDR3 nucleotides are TGTGCCATCAGAAAGGGACAGATGAACACCGGGGAGCTGTTTTTT.

The DNA for the CDR3 is TGTGCCAGCAGTTTGGTCGGACAGGGACATCTCTACGAGCAGTACTTC. Its protein product is CASSLVGQGHLYEQYF. This chain links TRBV12-3 or TRBV12-4 with TRBJ2-7; 8 bases align to TRBD1. This CDR3 comprises 16 residues. The ends lost 3 bases at V and 3 bases at J; junction bases unmatched: 10.

The chain uses TRBV3-1 and TRBJ2-3, with 7 bases aligning to TRBD1. Trimming cost V 1 base and J 4 bases; bases outside gene matches: 8. This CDR3 region has 16 residues. From germline, CDR1 is LGHDT and CDR2 YNNKEL (reference sequence). The CDR3 DNA follows: TGTGCCAGCAGCCAAGTCAAGGGGGCGCAGCCAGATACGCAGTATTTT. This gives the protein CASSQVKGAQPDTQYF.

V gene TRBV29-1 combines with J gene TRBJ2-7, with TRBD1 identical over 10 bases. Germline V gives CDR1 SQVTM, CDR2 ANQGSEA. This CDR3 is built from 13 residues. The V segment lost 4 bases and the J segment 3 bases; nucleotides outside the gene matches: 3. The CDR3 nucleotides are TGCAGCGTTGGGACAGGGGGGGTCTACGAGCAGTACTTC. It specifies CSVGTGGVYEQYF.

This clonotype was observed a handful of times. In DNA form, the CDR3 reads TGTGCCAGCAGCTCCATTAGCCCCTCCTCAGAGTTCTACGAGCAGTACTTC. Translating gives CASSSISPSSEFYEQYF. The chain is built from TRBV11-2 and TRBJ2-5; D unresolved. The J call may be mistaken, given a closer DNA end match to TRBJ2-7. The CDR3 spans 17 residues. The V gene's germline CDR1 is SGHAT and CDR2 FQNNGV.

The chain has TRBV15 and TRBJ2-7, with TRBD1 as a possible D gene (6 bases). Germline CDR1 LNHNV, CDR2 YYDKDF (reference sequence). V was pared by 6 bases and J by 5 bases, with 14 bases between. The CDR3 is 13 residues long. CDR3 DNA sequence: TGTGCCACCAGAAAGGCAGGGGAGAACGAGCAGTACTTC. As protein: CATRKAGENEQYF.

The gene calls are TRBV12-3 or TRBV12-4 and TRBJ2-5; 9 nucleotides line up with TRBD2. V lost 3 bases and J lost 6; bases outside the gene matches: 11. The CDR3 runs to 16 residues. CDR3 residues: CASSFRAGGIFQTQYF. The CDR3 bases are TGTGCCAGCAGTTTTCGGGCGGGGGGGATTTTCCAGACCCAGTACTTC.

This clonotype has more than one count but fewer than ten. This chain links TRBV25-1 with TRBJ1-5, with a weak D call TRBD1 (5 bases). The V and J ends lost 0 bases and 4 bases respectively, with 7 bases between them. Germline loops: CDR1 MGHDK, CDR2 SYGVNS. The CDR3 is 14 residues long. CDR3 in DNA: TGTGCCAGCAGTGAATATTGGGGGAATCAGCCCCAGCATTTT. This codes for CASSEYWGNQPQHF.

This clonotype was observed a handful of times. This chain joins TRBV30 and TRBJ2-4; no clear D. The DNA end favors TRBJ2-7, so the J call may be wrong. Germline V CDR1 and CDR2: GTSNPN, SVGIG (reference sequence). This CDR3 has 13 residues. CDR3 sequence: CAWSLPYAHEQYF. CDR3 sequence (DNA): TGTGCCTGGAGTCTGCCCTACGCCCACGAGCAGTACTTC.

This chain links TRBV27 with TRBJ1-2, with D maybe TRBD1 (5 bases). V lost 3 bases, J lost 8 bases, and 25 bases lay in between. Germline lookup yields CDR1 MNHEY and CDR2 SMNVEV (reference sequence). This CDR3 is built from 17 residues. CDR3 DNA: TGTGCCAGCAGTTTTGGCAGGGTCTCGGGTTTGAGTTTCGGCTACACCTTC. This sequence encodes CASSFGRVSGLSFGYTF.

This clonotype has a single count. The chain uses TRBV15 and TRBJ1-1; 8 bases fit TRBD1. The J segment lost 1 base and the V segment lost 4 bases, leaving 5 bases of the junction unmatched. Germline values: CDR1 LNHNV, CDR2 YYDKDF (reference sequence). This CDR3 contains 15 residues. This CDR3 is CATSTGQGRNTEAFF. The CDR3 nucleotides read TGTGCCACCAGCACTGGACAGGGACGGAACACTGAAGCTTTCTTT. The whole variable domain, remainder taken from reference TRBV15 and TRBJ1-1, is DAMVIQNPRYQVTQFGKPVTLSCSQTLNHNVMYWYQQKSSQAPKLLFHYYDKDFNNEADTPDNFQSRRPNTSFCFLDIRSPGLGDTAMYLCATSTGQGRNTEAFFGQGTRLTVV.